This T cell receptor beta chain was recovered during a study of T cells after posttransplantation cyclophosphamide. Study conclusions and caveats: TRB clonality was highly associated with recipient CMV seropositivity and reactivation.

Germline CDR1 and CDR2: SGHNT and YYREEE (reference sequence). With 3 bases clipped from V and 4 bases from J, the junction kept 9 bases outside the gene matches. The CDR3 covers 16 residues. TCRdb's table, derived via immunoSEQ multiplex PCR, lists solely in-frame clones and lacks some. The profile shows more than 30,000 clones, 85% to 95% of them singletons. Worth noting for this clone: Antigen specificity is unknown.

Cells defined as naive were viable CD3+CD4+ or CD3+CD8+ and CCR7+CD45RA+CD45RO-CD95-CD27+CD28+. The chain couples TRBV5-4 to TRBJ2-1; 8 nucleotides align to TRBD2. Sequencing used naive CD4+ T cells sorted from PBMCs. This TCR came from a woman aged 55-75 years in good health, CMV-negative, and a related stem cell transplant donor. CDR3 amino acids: CASSSRGGGMYNEQFF. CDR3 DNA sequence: TGTGCCAGCAGCTCCCGTGGCGGGGGGATGTACAATGAGCAGTTCTTC.